Sequencing of this T cell receptor beta chain was carried out in a study of CD8 T cells in Susac syndrome. The authors reverse transcribed roughly 0.5 to 1 ug RNA with random hexamers. Across 54 Vbeta and 13 Jbeta, TCR beta CDR3 was amplified with immunoSEQ multiplex PCR. Each CDR3 protein gets one entry after TCRdb re-called the immunoSEQ multiplex PCR reads with MiXCR. This sample has 150,000 to 250,000 distinct CDR3 sequences, with roughly 95% found just once. This CDR3 comprises 14 residues. Unmatched junction bases numbered 7, after V lost 5 bases and J lost 2 bases. Per germline, CDR1 SQVTM and CDR2 ANQGSEA. Sequencing of TCR beta drew on CD8+ and CD4+ T cells from blood.

V gene TRBV29-1 combines with J gene TRBJ2-3, with 7 bases fitting TRBD2. The sequencing input was CD4+ T cells from PBMCs. The TCR comes from a human donor with multiple sclerosis. CDR3 loop: CSVKKRGLTDTQYF. The CDR3 DNA sequence: TGCAGCGTTAAGAAGCGGGGCCTCACAGATACGCAGTATTTT.